The present TCR beta chain was sequenced within a study of T cells in narcolepsy. Regarding this clone: The target antigen is unknown.

Method: immunoSEQ multiplex PCR; TCRdb's copy keeps in-frame clones and lacks some. The sample shows about 20,000 clones, roughly four fifths of them seen only once. Study-wide results and caveats: Autoreactive clonotypes reportedly recurred in blood of same and different patients, not controls.

The germline V gene has CDR1 MNHEY and CDR2 SMNVEV (reference sequence). The CDR3 consists of 13 residues. Trimming took off 6 bases at V and 10 bases at J, with 13 bases between the two ends. This chain connects TRBV27 to TRBJ1-6; D is uncertain. The source of this sequence is a human donor in good health. Material: memory (CD45RA-) CD4+ T cells from blood. The CDR3 here is CASSKGFYSPLHF. The CDR3 DNA is TGTGCCAGCAGCAAGGGTTTTTACTCACCCCTCCACTTT.